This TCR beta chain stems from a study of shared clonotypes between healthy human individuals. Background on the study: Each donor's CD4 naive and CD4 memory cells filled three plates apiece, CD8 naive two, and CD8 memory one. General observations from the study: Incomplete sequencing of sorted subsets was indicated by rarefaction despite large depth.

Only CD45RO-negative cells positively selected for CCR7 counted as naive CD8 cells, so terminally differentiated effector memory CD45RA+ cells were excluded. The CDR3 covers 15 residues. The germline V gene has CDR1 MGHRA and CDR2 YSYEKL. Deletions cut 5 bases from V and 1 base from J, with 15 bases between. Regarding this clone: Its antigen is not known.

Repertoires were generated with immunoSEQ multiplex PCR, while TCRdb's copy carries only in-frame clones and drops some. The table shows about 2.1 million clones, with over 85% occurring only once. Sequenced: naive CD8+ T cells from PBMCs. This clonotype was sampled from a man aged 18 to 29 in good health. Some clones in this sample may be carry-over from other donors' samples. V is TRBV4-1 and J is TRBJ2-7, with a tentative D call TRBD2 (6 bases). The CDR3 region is CASSLGTDFSYEQYF. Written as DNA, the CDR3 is TGCGCCAGCAGCTTAGGGACTGACTTTTCCTACGAGCAGTACTTC.